The 13 T cell receptor beta chains below were found in one sample sequenced in a study of Ad26.COV2.S vaccination and SARS-CoV-2 variants. Data came from immunoSEQ multiplex PCR; TCRdb stores just in-frame clones and leaves some out. The table records about 450,000 clones, roughly nine tenths of them present only once. Treatment noted: roughly 18 received Ad26.COV2.S at low or high dose, single or two shots; roughly 5 received placebo; per-sample allocation not given. On day 63 after the first injection, vaccine and placebo recipients gave samples. Sequencing was performed on peripheral blood, taken in a trial of Ad26.COV2.S vaccine versus placebo. The receptors originated from a person aged 18-65 years who received the Ad26.COV2.S COVID-19 vaccine or a placebo.

The chain has TRBV7-3 and TRBJ1-2, with no clear D. The CDR3 extends over 11 amino acids. With 8 bases removed from V and 8 bases from J, the gap between germline ends came to 12 bases. The V gene's germline CDR1 is SGHTA and CDR2 FQGTGA. Written as DNA, the CDR3 is TGTGCCAGCCAAACCTATGAGGGCTACACCTTC. Its protein product is CASQTYEGYTF.

CDR3 region: CASSQDNSPLHF. As DNA, the CDR3 is TGCGCCAGCAGCCAAGATAATTCACCCCTCCACTTT. The chain uses TRBV5-1 and TRBJ1-6; D gene unclear. Trimming shortened V by 4 bases and J by 5 bases, and 4 bases separated the two germline ends. The germline V gene has CDR1 SGHRS and CDR2 YFSETQ. The CDR3 has 12 residues.

This rearrangement joins TRBV7-8 to TRBJ1-6; no firm D call. The CDR3 is 14 amino acids. From germline, CDR1 is SGHVS and CDR2 FQNEAQ. The V end lost 0 bases, the J end lost 7 bases, and 7 bases lay between the germline ends. The CDR3 DNA sequence: TGTGCCAGCAGCTTAGCGCTGTGGAATTCACCCCTCCACTTT. This codes for CASSLALWNSPLHF.

The V gene is TRBV7-9, the J gene TRBJ1-1; no firm D call. The germline V and J ends were trimmed by 4 bases and 8 bases, with 20 bases remaining between them. The CDR3 runs 15 residues. Germline V CDR1 and CDR2: SEHNR, FQNEAQ (reference sequence). CDR3 sequence: CASSSWDAGLAEAFF. The CDR3, as DNA: TGTGCCAGCAGCTCCTGGGATGCAGGACTTGCGGAAGCTTTCTTT.

This clone has a single count. The CDR3 is CAISESILGGATDTQYF. For the CDR3, the DNA is TGTGCCATCAGTGAGTCGATTCTCGGGGGGGCCACAGATACGCAGTATTTT. The V call is TRBV10-3, the J call TRBJ2-3, with TRBD2 identical over 8 bases. There are 17 residues in the CDR3. With V trimmed by 0 bases and J by 2 bases, 7 bases remained unmatched. Germline lookup yields CDR1 ENHRY and CDR2 SYGVKD.

This clone occurred a few times. The CDR3 nucleotides are TGTGCTACCTCAGGGACCTTCTATGGCTACACCTTC. It specifies CATSGTFYGYTF. The chain joins TRBV12-5 to TRBJ1-2; TRBD1 might be the D (5 bases). CDR1 is LGHNT, CDR2 FRNRAP, per germline. The CDR3 extends over 12 amino acids. V was shortened by 10 bases and J by 4 bases, with 13 bases between the two germline ends.

The chain combines TRBV6-5 with TRBJ2-1; 11 nucleotides match TRBD2. CDR1 is MNHEY, CDR2 SVGAGI, per germline. The V gene end was trimmed by 6 bases and the J gene end by 9 bases; junction bases not matched to a gene: 7. This CDR3 region has 14 residues. The CDR3 loop reads CASSRLAGKVEQFF. The CDR3 nucleotides are TGTGCCAGCAGCCGACTAGCGGGGAAGGTTGAGCAGTTCTTC.

This chain uses TRBV5-1 with TRBJ2-7, with TRBD1 matching over 7 bases. V lost 2 bases to trimming and J lost 2 bases; unmatched junction nucleotides: 10. The CDR3 extends over 16 amino acids. CDR1 SGHRS and CDR2 YFSETQ come from the germline V gene. In nucleotides, the CDR3 is TGCGCCAGCAGCTTATTAAAAACAGGGGATACCTACGAGCAGTACTTC. It encodes CASSLLKTGDTYEQYF.

V usage is TRBV4-1 and J usage is TRBJ1-4; 9 bases align to TRBD1. V shed 0 bases, J shed 5 bases, and the junction held 10 bases outside the gene matches. This CDR3 is built from 18 residues. CDR1 MGHRA and CDR2 YSYEKL come from the germline V gene. CDR3 protein: CASSQDAGTGFRNEKLFF. DNA of the CDR3: TGCGCCAGCAGCCAAGATGCCGGGACAGGGTTTAGGAATGAAAAACTGTTTTTT.

The chain uses TRBV5-5 and TRBJ1-2, with 10 bases fitting TRBD1. Germline V gene sequence: CDR1 SGHKS, CDR2 YYEKEE (reference sequence). The CDR3 runs 14 residues. The trim removed 3 bases at V and 7 bases at J, leaving 6 bases unmatched. CDR3 DNA sequence: TGTGCCAGCAGCTGGGGGACAGGGGTGAGTGGCTACACCTTC. Translating gives CASSWGTGVSGYTF. The entire variable domain, with the rest obtained from reference TRBV5-5 and TRBJ1-2, is as follows: DAGVTQSPTHLIKTRGQQVTLRCSPISGHKSVSWYQQVLGQGPQFIFQYYEKEERGRGNFPDRFSARQFPNYSSELNVNALLLGDSALYLCASSWGTGVSGYTFGSGTRLTVV.

This clone has only one observation. The V and J genes are TRBV29-1 and TRBJ1-1; D gene uncertain. The CDR3 is 13 amino acids. Germline V gene lookup returns CDR1 SQVTM and CDR2 ANQGSEA. Trimming stripped 4 bases from V and 3 bases from J, with 12 bases between. In DNA, the CDR3 is TGCAGCGTTGTAGGCCGGGCGTACACTGAAGCTTTCTTT. Its translation: CSVVGRAYTEAFF.

This rearrangement joins TRBV11-3 to TRBJ2-5; perhaps TRBD1 as D (5 bases). CDR1 and CDR2 (germline): SGHNT, YENEEA. This CDR3 spans 13 amino acids. V was shortened by 3 bases and J by 5 bases, with 10 bases between the two germline ends. CDR3 nucleotides: TGTGCCAGCAGCTTTTCAGGGTTGGAGACCCAGTACTTC. Its protein is CASSFSGLETQYF.

J is TRBJ2-3 and V is TRBV7-2, with D possibly TRBD2 on 5 matching bases. The V end lost 5 bases, the J end lost 0 bases, and 15 bases lay between the germline ends. The CDR3 spans 16 residues. Germline assignment: CDR1 SGHTA and CDR2 FQGNSA. CDR3 amino acids: CASSQWTGWSTDTQYF. In DNA form, the CDR3 reads TGTGCCAGCAGCCAATGGACTGGATGGAGCACAGATACGCAGTATTTT.